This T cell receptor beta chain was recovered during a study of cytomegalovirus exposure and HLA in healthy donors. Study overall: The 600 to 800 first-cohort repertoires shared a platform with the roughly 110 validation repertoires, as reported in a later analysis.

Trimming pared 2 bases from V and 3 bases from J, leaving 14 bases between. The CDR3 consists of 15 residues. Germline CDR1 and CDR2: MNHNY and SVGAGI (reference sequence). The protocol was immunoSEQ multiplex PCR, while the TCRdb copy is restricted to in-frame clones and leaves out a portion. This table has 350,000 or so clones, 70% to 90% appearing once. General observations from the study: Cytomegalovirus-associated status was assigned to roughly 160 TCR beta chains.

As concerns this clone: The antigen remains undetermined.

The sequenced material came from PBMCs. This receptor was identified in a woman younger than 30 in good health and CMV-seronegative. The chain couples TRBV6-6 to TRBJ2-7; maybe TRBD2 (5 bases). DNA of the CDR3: TGTGCCAGCAGTTACCCGGAGGTCCCCCACTACGAGCAGTACTTC. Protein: CASSYPEVPHYEQYF.